The 32 T cell receptor beta chains below were found in one sample sequenced in a study of cytomegalovirus exposure and HLA in healthy donors. PCR amplification relied on 60 Vbeta primers (plus 13 Jbeta primers). The protocol was immunoSEQ multiplex PCR, while the TCRdb copy is restricted to in-frame clones and leaves out a portion. Seen here are some 110,000 clones, around a tenth observed once, and the top ten hold around 3%. The sequenced sample was PBMCs. The receptors shown here come from a man younger than 45 in good health and CMV-seronegative.

The table lists this clone with a few counts. The chain carries TRBV11-2 and TRBJ2-1; tentative D call: TRBD2 (5 bases). V dropped 1 base and J dropped 6 bases, with 22 bases sitting between them. In germline, CDR1 is SGHAT, CDR2 FQNNGV. The CDR3 consists of 18 residues. The CDR3 region has the DNA TGTGCCAGCAGCTTAGTGAGGAGACTCCAGAGAGGGCCCAATGAGCAGTTCTTC. Translation gives CASSLVRRLQRGPNEQFF.

This clone was found a few times. The chain is built from TRBV10-1 and TRBJ2-3; no clear D gene. With 0 bases removed from V and 3 bases from J, the gap between germline ends came to 7 bases. The CDR3 is 14 amino acids. Germline V gene lookup returns CDR1 WNHNN and CDR2 SYGVQD (reference sequence). In nucleotides, the CDR3 is TGCGCCAGCAGTGAGTCATCGGTGACAGATACGCAGTATTTT. Translating gives CASSESSVTDTQYF.

There are a few counts of this clone. V is TRBV15 and J is TRBJ1-4; 8 bases map to TRBD1. Trimming at V came to 0 bases and at J to 5 bases, leaving 5 bases not matched to a gene. The CDR3 has 16 residues. Germline V gives CDR1 LNHNV, CDR2 YYDKDF (reference sequence). CDR3 in DNA: TGTGCCACCAGCAGAGATCCCCAGGGGGCGAATGAAAAACTGTTTTTT. Amino acid sequence: CATSRDPQGANEKLFF.

V is TRBV28 and J is TRBJ1-5, with 9 positions matching TRBD1. Trimming at V came to 6 bases and at J to 4 bases, leaving 7 bases not matched to a gene. The CDR3 runs to 15 residues. The germline V gene encodes CDR1 MDHEN and CDR2 SYDVKM. The CDR3 here is CASRGGQGQNQPQHF. As DNA, the CDR3 is TGTGCCAGCAGGGGGGGACAGGGTCAAAATCAGCCCCAGCATTTT.

This clone was picked up a small number of times. V usage is TRBV9 and J usage is TRBJ1-2; D may be TRBD1 (6 bases). From germline, CDR1 is SGDLS and CDR2 YYNGEE. Trimming cost V 1 base and J 2 bases, with 12 bases left between them. CDR3 length: 15 amino acids. The CDR3 nucleotides are TGTGCCAGCAGCGTATATACAGGGAAAAACTATGGCTACACCTTC. Protein: CASSVYTGKNYGYTF.

As to this clone: Other DNA sequences in the same sample also yield this CDR3. The CDR3 coding sequence is TGCAGTGCACGAGGGGGCTACGAGCAGTACTTC. Residues: CSARGGYEQYF. The rearrangement uses TRBV20-1 and TRBJ2-7; D is perhaps TRBD1 (6 bases). The CDR3 totals 11 residues. Germline CDR1 and CDR2: DFQATT and SNEGSKA (reference sequence). V lost 6 bases, J lost 3 bases, and 9 bases lay in between.

This clone has more than one count but fewer than ten. The chain employs TRBV14 and TRBJ2-5; D perhaps matches TRBD2 (6 bases). Germline V CDR1 and CDR2: SGHDN, FVKESK. V was clipped by 0 bases and J by 5 bases, with 10 bases between them. CDR3 length equals 14 residues. The CDR3 DNA reads as TGTGCCAGCAGCCAAGATCGGGGGAAGGAGACCCAGTACTTC. Translating gives CASSQDRGKETQYF.

The V gene is TRBV30, the J gene TRBJ2-1; 7 nucleotides line up with TRBD1. This CDR3 has 15 amino acids. Unmatched junction bases numbered 6, after V lost 0 bases and J lost 4 bases. Germline CDR1 GTSNPN, CDR2 SVGIG (reference sequence). The DNA of the CDR3 is TGTGCCTGGAGTGTACCGGGACAGATATACAATGAGCAGTTCTTC. This encodes CAWSVPGQIYNEQFF.

J is TRBJ2-7 and V is TRBV28, with TRBD1 matching over 12 bases. The germline V gene has CDR1 MDHEN and CDR2 SYDVKM. The CDR3 covers 16 residues. V lost 6 bases, J lost 5 bases, and 11 bases stayed unmatched. The CDR3 spells CASRPLGTGGMDEQYF. DNA for the CDR3: TGTGCCAGCAGACCTCTCGGGACAGGGGGCATGGACGAGCAGTACTTC.

This clone has a handful of counts. The chain recombines TRBV29-1 with TRBJ2-7; D might be TRBD1 (6 bases). The germline V and J ends were trimmed by 5 bases and 1 base, with 15 bases remaining between them. CDR3 length: 14 amino acids. Germline V CDR1 and CDR2: SQVTM, ANQGSEA. CDR3 loop: CSVRKQGLSYEQYF. As DNA, the CDR3 is TGCAGCGTTCGTAAACAGGGTCTATCCTACGAGCAGTACTTC.

This sequence joins TRBV27 and TRBJ1-2, with a weak D call TRBD1 (5 bases). There are 13 residues in the CDR3. V lost 2 bases and J lost 8, with 12 bases in between. Germline V gives CDR1 MNHEY, CDR2 SMNVEV (reference sequence). This chain's CDR3 is CASSLQGSRGYTF. CDR3 sequence (DNA): TGTGCCAGCAGTTTACAGGGCTCTCGGGGCTACACCTTC.

The chain couples TRBV29-1 to TRBJ2-3, with a possible D match to TRBD2 (6 bases). The CDR3 is 13 residues long. Trimming took 7 bases from V and 4 from J, leaving 15 bases between them. The germline CDR1 and CDR2 sequences are SQVTM and ANQGSEA. In nucleotides, the CDR3 is TGCAGCGCCCTACGGGGGTCGGCAGATACGCAGTATTTT. Translation gives CSALRGSADTQYF.

The chain has TRBV30 and TRBJ1-3, with D perhaps matching TRBD1 (6 bases). The germline V gene has CDR1 GTSNPN and CDR2 SVGIG (reference sequence). This CDR3 contains 17 residues. Trimming left V 0 bases short and J 0 bases short, with 15 bases between. CDR3 nucleotides: TGTGCCTGGAGTGTACAAAGGACAGAGAGCTCTGGAAACACCATATATTTT. Encoded protein: CAWSVQRTESSGNTIYF.

In its sample, this clone was seen a few times. This chain connects TRBV9 to TRBJ1-5; perhaps TRBD1 as D (5 bases). From germline, CDR1 is SGDLS and CDR2 YYNGEE. V was pared by 4 bases and J by 4 bases, with 12 bases between. The CDR3 covers 14 residues. DNA for the CDR3: TGTGCCAGCAGCCAAGACAGCCAGAATCAGCCCCAGCATTTT. This gives the protein CASSQDSQNQPQHF.

This clone was observed a handful of times. This chain connects TRBV6-1 to TRBJ2-1; tentative D call: TRBD2 (6 bases). V was clipped by 1 base and J by 4 bases, with 14 bases between them. CDR3 size: 16 residues. The V gene's germline CDR1 is MNHNS and CDR2 SASEGT. The CDR3 reads CASSEVPSASYNEQFF. The CDR3 nucleotides are TGTGCCAGCAGTGAAGTCCCTAGCGCGAGTTACAATGAGCAGTTCTTC.

This clone was counted a few times. The chain joins TRBV21-1 to TRBJ2-7; the D call of TRBD1 is as the table states it, not checked on the DNA. TRBV21-1 is assigned pseudogene status. The CDR3 contains 17 residues. This CDR3 is CASSPPISEDRGYEQYF. For the CDR3, the DNA is TGTGCCAGCAGTCCTCCGATCAGCGAAGACAGGGGCTACGAGCAGTACTTC.

V gene TRBV30 combines with J gene TRBJ2-3; 8 nucleotides line up with TRBD2. Germline V gives CDR1 GTSNPN, CDR2 SVGIG (reference sequence). The CDR3 covers 15 residues. J was trimmed by 4 bases and V by 5 bases; bases with no gene match: 11. The CDR3 sequence: CAWGPGLGGADTQYF. The CDR3 DNA follows: TGTGCCTGGGGCCCGGGACTAGGGGGGGCAGATACGCAGTATTTT.

This clone was picked up a small number of times. The V call is TRBV27, the J call TRBJ2-7, with D maybe TRBD2 (6 bases). Per germline, CDR1 MNHEY and CDR2 SMNVEV (reference sequence). V lost 6 bases and J 3 bases, leaving 12 bases between the germline ends. CDR3 length: 13 residues. The CDR3 region is CASRHTGSYEQYF. CDR3 DNA: TGTGCCAGCAGGCACACCGGGAGCTACGAGCAGTACTTC.

This clone has only a few counts. The chain is built from TRBV30 and TRBJ1-3, with D tentatively TRBD1 (6 bases). The V end lost 5 bases, the J end lost 9 bases, and 14 bases lay between the germline ends. CDR1 and CDR2 (germline): GTSNPN, SVGIG (reference sequence). CDR3 length: 12 residues. This CDR3 reads CAWGGAHATIYF. In DNA, the CDR3 is TGTGCCTGGGGGGGGGCTCACGCCACCATATATTTT.

The chain uses TRBV5-1 and TRBJ2-2; 7 bases agree with TRBD2. This CDR3 comprises 15 residues. V lost 4 bases, J lost 3 bases, and 6 bases stayed unmatched. Germline V gene data show CDR1 as SGHRS and CDR2 as YFSETQ. CDR3 in DNA: TGCGCCAGCAGCCCGATGGGGGGGGACACCGGGGAGCTGTTTTTT. Translation gives CASSPMGGDTGELFF. The full variable domain, in which reference TRBV5-1 and TRBJ2-2 provide the parts outside the CDR3, is KAGVTQTPRYLIKTRGQQVTLSCSPISGHRSVSWYQQTPGQGLQFLFEYFSETQRNKGNFPGRFSGRQFSNSRSEMNVSTLELGDSALYLCASSPMGGDTGELFFGEGSRLTVL.

This clone appeared a few times. The J gene is TRBJ1-1, the V gene TRBV7-9; 8 positions match TRBD1. Germline trimming cut 5 bases from V and 4 bases from J; bases unmatched to any gene: 9. The CDR3 sequence is 15 residues long. Germline-derived CDR1 and CDR2 are SEHNR and FQNEAQ (reference sequence). CDR3 in DNA: TGTGCCAGCAGCCTGATGGGACAGGTGACCACTGAAGCTTTCTTT. It is translated as CASSLMGQVTTEAFF.

The rearrangement uses TRBV5-4 and TRBJ2-7, with D perhaps TRBD2 (5 bases). The CDR3 totals 15 residues. Germline values: CDR1 SGHNT, CDR2 YYREEE (reference sequence). The ends were cut back, 1 base at V and 7 bases at J, with 18 bases in the middle. The CDR3: CASSLKTPGIREQYF. The CDR3 DNA reads as TGTGCCAGCAGCTTGAAGACCCCCGGGATAAGGGAGCAGTACTTC.

This clone was detected only a few times. The chain uses TRBV4-1 and TRBJ2-1, with TRBD2 matching over 11 bases. There are 15 residues in the CDR3. Germline trimming cut 4 bases from V and 5 bases from J; bases unmatched to any gene: 4. Looked up from germline, CDR1 is MGHRA and CDR2 is YSYEKL. In DNA, the CDR3 is TGCGCCAGCAGCCGCGGACTAGCGGGCCACAATGAGCAGTTCTTC. This gives the protein CASSRGLAGHNEQFF.

The chain combines TRBV5-6 with TRBJ2-5; TRBD1 aligns across 7 bases. The CDR3 runs 16 residues. The germline V gene has CDR1 SGHDT and CDR2 YYEEEE. J was trimmed by 0 bases and V by 0 bases; bases with no gene match: 5. As DNA, the CDR3 is TGTGCCAGCAGCTTGGCCGTGGGACAGTACCAAGAGACCCAGTACTTC. Protein product: CASSLAVGQYQETQYF. Supplemented by reference TRBV5-6 and TRBJ2-5, the full variable domain reads DAGVTQSPTHLIKTRGQQVTLRCSPKSGHDTVSWYQQALGQGPQFIFQYYEEEERQRGNFPDRFSGHQFPNYSSELNVNALLLGDSALYLCASSLAVGQYQETQYFGPGTRLLVL.

The chain carries TRBV12-5 and TRBJ2-7; 12 bases agree with TRBD1. Losses at the gene ends were 6 bases for V and 11 bases for J; bases not matched to a gene: 17. Per germline, CDR1 LGHNT and CDR2 FRNRAP. The CDR3 loop spans 16 amino acids. CDR3 sequence: CASGPRAGTGGRVEYF. DNA for the CDR3: TGTGCTAGTGGACCGCGCGCCGGGACAGGGGGCCGGGTGGAGTACTTC. Drawing the rest from reference TRBV12-5 and TRBJ2-7, the complete variable domain is DARVTQTPRHKVTEMGQEVTMRCQPILGHNTVFWYRQTMMQGLELLAYFRNRAPLDDSGMPKDRFSAEMPDATLATLKIQPSEPRDSAVYFCASGPRAGTGGRVEYFGPGTRLTVT.

This sequence joins TRBV29-1 and TRBJ2-7, with a weak D call TRBD2 (5 bases). The V gene's germline CDR1 is SQVTM and CDR2 ANQGSEA. The ends were cut back, 6 bases at V and 1 base at J, with 7 bases in the middle. The length of the CDR3 is 11 residues. The chain's CDR3 is CSVAGSYEQYF. The CDR3 DNA is TGCAGCGTGGCGGGTTCCTACGAGCAGTACTTC.

V usage is TRBV5-1 and J usage is TRBJ2-7; D is possibly TRBD1 (6 bases). This CDR3 is built from 15 residues. V lost 0 bases and J lost 8, with 18 bases in between. In germline, CDR1 is SGHRS, CDR2 YFSETQ. CDR3 bases: TGCGCCAGCAGCTTGGCCGCTGGGGGCGCGAATAAGCAGTACTTC. This translates into CASSLAAGGANKQYF.

The rearrangement uses TRBV28 and TRBJ1-2; TRBD1 matches 11 bases. The junction had 12 bases not matched to a gene; V was cut back by 7 bases and J by 8 bases. This CDR3 region has 15 residues. Germline-derived CDR1 and CDR2 are MDHEN and SYDVKM. In nucleotides, the CDR3 is TGTGCCAGCATACCAAATTGGACAGGGGGCTTCGGCTACACCTTC. This codes for CASIPNWTGGFGYTF.

This clone appeared a few times. The chain carries TRBV4-1 and TRBJ1-4; 9 bases are shared with TRBD1. The CDR3 spans 17 residues. The germline V gene encodes CDR1 MGHRA and CDR2 YSYEKL. J lost 7 bases, V lost 0 bases, and 9 bases had no gene match. Here the CDR3 reads CASSQEHPTGGAEKLFF. The CDR3 DNA reads as TGCGCCAGCAGCCAAGAGCACCCGACAGGGGGTGCTGAAAAACTGTTTTTT.

The chain employs TRBV2 and TRBJ2-7, with D unclear. Germline values: CDR1 SNHLY, CDR2 FYNNEI. The CDR3 consists of 17 residues. V gave up 6 bases and J gave up 7 bases, with 28 bases separating them. The CDR3 region has the DNA TGTGCCAGCAGCACCACGCCCCCGACTGCCTCTGGTCTGGAGCAGTACTTC. This encodes CASSTTPPTASGLEQYF.

This chain connects TRBV18 to TRBJ2-1; TRBD2 agrees at 7 bases. Trimming removed 0 bases from V and 9 bases from J; junction bases left unmatched: 5. This CDR3 has 14 amino acids. Germline V gene data show CDR1 as KGHSH and CDR2 as LQKENI. The CDR3 loop reads CASSPPLLAGEQFF. The DNA for the CDR3 is TGTGCCAGCTCACCACCGCTTTTAGCGGGTGAGCAGTTCTTC.

This chain uses TRBV5-4 with TRBJ2-5; D might be TRBD1 (8 bases). This CDR3 spans 13 amino acids. Germline V CDR1 and CDR2: SGHNT, YYREEE (reference sequence). Trimming cost V 4 bases and J 5 bases, with 12 bases left between them. This CDR3 is CASSLQGGETQYF. The CDR3 coding sequence is TGTGCCAGCAGCCTACAGGGGGGGGAGACCCAGTACTTC.